This T cell receptor beta chain stems from a study of blood T cell repertoires in COVID-19. Study-level background: Samples representing acute and convalescent COVID-19 were sourced from the United States, Italy and Spain. Sample material is recorded as cDNA or gDNA derived from T cells, B-cell-depleted T cells, or PBMCs.

Under the authors' procedure: How many nucleated cells were present was estimated from reference gene primer amplification. This table comes from immunoSEQ multiplex PCR, and its TCRdb copy is limited to in-frame clones, with some not included. The V and J calls and clone size come from that table; D and trimming were worked out from the DNA. In the table there are 250,000 to 350,000 clones, around 85% of which are singletons. The V and J ends lost 5 bases and 7 bases, in that order; junction bases with no gene match: 7. The CDR3 is made up of 14 amino acids. CDR1 MNHEY and CDR2 SVGAGI come from the germline V gene.

Sequenced sample: peripheral blood. The sequence came from a woman between 50 and 59 years old with active or convalescent COVID-19. The chain is built from TRBV6-5 and TRBJ1-2, with TRBD1 matching 10 bases. The DNA of the CDR3 is TGTGCCAGCAGTACGGACAGGGGGTCTTTTGGCTACACCTTC. Its translation: CASSTDRGSFGYTF.